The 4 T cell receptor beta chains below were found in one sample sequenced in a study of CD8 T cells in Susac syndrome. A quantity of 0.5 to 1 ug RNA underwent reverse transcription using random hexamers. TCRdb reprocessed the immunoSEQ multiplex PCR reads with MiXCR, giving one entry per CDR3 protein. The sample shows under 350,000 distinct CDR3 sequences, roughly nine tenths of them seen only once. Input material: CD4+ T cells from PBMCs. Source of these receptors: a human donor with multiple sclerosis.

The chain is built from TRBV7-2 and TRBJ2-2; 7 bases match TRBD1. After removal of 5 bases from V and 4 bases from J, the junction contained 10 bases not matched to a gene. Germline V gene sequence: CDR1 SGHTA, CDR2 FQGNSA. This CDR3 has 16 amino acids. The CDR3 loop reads CASSPPGGASTGELFF. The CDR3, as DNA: TGTGCCAGCAGCCCGCCAGGGGGAGCGAGCACCGGGGAGCTGTTTTTT.

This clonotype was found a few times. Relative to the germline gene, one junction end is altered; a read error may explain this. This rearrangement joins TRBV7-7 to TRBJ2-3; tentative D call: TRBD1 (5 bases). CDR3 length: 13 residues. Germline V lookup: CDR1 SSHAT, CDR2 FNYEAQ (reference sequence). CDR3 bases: TGTGCTAGCAGCTTAGGGGTGGCAGATACGCAGTATTTT. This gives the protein CASSLGVADTQYF. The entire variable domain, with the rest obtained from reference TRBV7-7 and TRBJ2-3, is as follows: GAGVSQSPRYKVTKRGQDVTLRCDPISSHATLYWYQQALGQGPEFLTYFNYEAQPDKSGLPSDRFSAERPEGSISTLTIQRTEQRDSAMYRCASSLGVADTQYFGPGTRLTVL.

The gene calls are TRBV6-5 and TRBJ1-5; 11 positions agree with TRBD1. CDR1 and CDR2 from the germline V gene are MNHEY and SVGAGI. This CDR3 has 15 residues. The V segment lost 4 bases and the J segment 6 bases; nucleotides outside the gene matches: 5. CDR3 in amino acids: CASSSGQGAVQPQHF. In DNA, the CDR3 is TGTGCCAGCAGTTCTGGACAGGGGGCAGTTCAGCCCCAGCATTTT.

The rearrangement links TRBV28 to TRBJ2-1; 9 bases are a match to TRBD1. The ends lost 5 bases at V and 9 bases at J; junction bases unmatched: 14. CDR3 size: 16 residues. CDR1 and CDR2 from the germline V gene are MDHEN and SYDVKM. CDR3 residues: CASSSPGTGKSSEQFF. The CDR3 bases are TGTGCCAGCAGTAGTCCCGGGACAGGGAAATCCAGTGAGCAGTTCTTC.